This TCR beta chain was retrieved from a study of post-analysis software for immune sequencing data. As for the study in general: Clinical courses comprised relapsing-remitting, secondary progressive and progressive-relapsing multiple sclerosis. Overall study findings and caveats: The normalized Chao1 diversity of multiple sclerosis patients was significantly lower than that of controls. In patients, about 5 TRBV segments were more frequent than in controls, with TRBV5-6, TRBV5-1 and TRBV20-1 among them.

Details on this clonotype: Its target is unknown.

TCR beta cDNA libraries included unique molecular identifiers. MiXCR was run by TCRdb on the PCR reads, yielding one entry per CDR3 protein. The sample comprises about 770,000 distinct CDR3 sequences, under 60% of which are singletons, and roughly 4.9% rests with the top ten. V lost 3 bases and J lost 10; bases outside the gene matches: 9. The length of the CDR3 is 15 residues. Germline-derived CDR1 and CDR2 are MDHEN and SYDVKM. The clonotype comes from a girl between 10 and 17 years old with multiple sclerosis. The sequenced sample consisted of blood. The chain is built from TRBV28 and TRBJ2-1; 10 bases agree with TRBD2. In DNA, the CDR3 is TGTGCCAGCAGTTTGCGGCCTAGCGGGAGTTTGGAGCAGTTCTTC. Translating gives CASSLRPSGSLEQFF.